These 32 T cell receptor beta chains were sequenced from one sample in a study of blood T cell repertoires in COVID-19. The protocol was immunoSEQ multiplex PCR, while the TCRdb copy is restricted to in-frame clones and leaves out a portion. This repertoire shows 20,000 to 25,000 clones, about 78% found once; its top ten account for over 10%. Sequencing was done on a sample of peripheral blood. Receptors were obtained from a man aged 55-75 years with active COVID-19.

This clone showed up just a few times. Other DNA sequences within the sample encode an identical CDR3. The genes are TRBV3-1 (or the pseudogene TRBV3-2) and TRBJ2-1, with 14 bases fitting TRBD2. V dropped 4 bases and J dropped 8; count of bases not matched to a gene: 7. The CDR3 has 16 amino acids. Germline loops: CDR1 LGHDT, CDR2 YNNKEL (reference sequence). CDR3 sequence (DNA): TGTGCCAGCAGCCCCTACGGGACTAGCGGGAGCGATGAGCAGTTCTTC. Residues: CASSPYGTSGSDEQFF.

The rearrangement joins TRBV6-5 to TRBJ2-2; D gene uncertain. Deletions cut 8 bases from V and 0 bases from J, with 13 bases between. Germline V CDR1 and CDR2: MNHEY, SVGAGI. The CDR3 covers 15 residues. The CDR3 bases are TGTGCCAGCGGGTCCAGGCTCGCGAACACCGGGGAGCTGTTTTTT. Translation: CASGSRLANTGELFF.

The V and J genes are TRBV28 and TRBJ2-2, with 8 bases identical to TRBD2. Trimming at V came to 3 bases and at J to 1 base, leaving 4 bases not matched to a gene. Germline loops: CDR1 MDHEN, CDR2 SYDVKM. This CDR3 contains 16 residues. The CDR3 DNA is TGTGCCAGCAGTTTCGGGCTAGCGGGGAACACCGGGGAGCTGTTTTTT. It yields the protein CASSFGLAGNTGELFF. The entire variable domain, with the rest obtained from reference TRBV28 and TRBJ2-2, is as follows: DVKVTQSSRYLVKRTGEKVFLECVQDMDHENMFWYRQDPGLGLRLIYFSYDVKMKEKGDIPEGYSVSREKKERFSLILESASTNQTSMYLCASSFGLAGNTGELFFGEGSRLTVL.

The V call is TRBV3-1 (or the pseudogene TRBV3-2), the J call TRBJ2-4; TRBD2 aligns across 10 bases. The CDR3 is made up of 19 amino acids. The J segment lost 1 base and the V segment lost 4 bases, leaving 13 bases of the junction unmatched. CDR1 and CDR2 (germline): LGHDT, YNNKEL (reference sequence). CDR3 DNA sequence: TGTGCCAGCAGCCCCCTAATTCTAGCGGGAGAGTTTGCCAAAAACATTCAGTACTTC. The encoded protein is CASSPLILAGEFAKNIQYF.

This rearrangement joins TRBV6-2 or TRBV6-3 to TRBJ2-2, with D uncertain. Germline-derived CDR1 and CDR2 are MNHEY and SVGEGT. Trimming stripped 6 bases from V and 4 bases from J, with 15 bases between. This CDR3 region has 15 residues. CDR3 protein: CASSNRRSSTGELFF. The CDR3, as DNA: TGTGCCAGCAGCAATAGGCGGTCGTCCACCGGGGAGCTGTTTTTT.

The sample holds one count of this clone. The CDR3: CASSLGVSRGPNYGYTF. The CDR3 DNA reads TGTGCCAGCAGCTTAGGGGTTAGCAGGGGGCCTAACTATGGCTACACCTTC. The genes are TRBV7-2 and TRBJ1-2, with TRBD1 matching 8 bases. The CDR3 is made up of 17 amino acids. Germline values: CDR1 SGHTA, CDR2 FQGNSA. The V gene end was trimmed by 1 base and the J gene end by 0 bases; junction bases not matched to a gene: 7. Combining the CDR3 with reference TRBV7-2 and TRBJ1-2 gives the whole variable domain GAGVSQSPSNKVTEKGKDVELRCDPISGHTALYWYRQSLGQGLEFLIYFQGNSAPDKSGLPSDRFSAERTGGSVSTLTIQRTQQEDSAVYLCASSLGVSRGPNYGYTFGSGTRLTVV.

The chain uses TRBV5-4 and TRBJ2-1; D unclear. Trimming shortened V by 4 bases and J by 5 bases, and 13 bases separated the two germline ends. CDR3 length equals 14 residues. Germline V gene lookup returns CDR1 SGHNT and CDR2 YYREEE (reference sequence). This chain's CDR3 is CASSRTWRNNEQFF. The DNA of the CDR3 is TGTGCCAGCAGCCGAACTTGGCGGAACAATGAGCAGTTCTTC.

The chain couples TRBV7-3 to TRBJ2-5; a weak D match, TRBD1 (5 bases). The CDR3 contains 13 residues. Trimming stripped 2 bases from V and 5 bases from J, with 9 bases between. Germline V CDR1 and CDR2: SGHTA, FQGTGA. The DNA of the CDR3 is TGTGCCAGCAGCTTAGGGGCGCGCGAGACCCAGTACTTC. It codes for CASSLGARETQYF.

The chain is built from TRBV19 and TRBJ1-2; 7 bases fit TRBD1. Trimming at V came to 7 bases and at J to 2 bases, leaving 7 bases not matched to a gene. Germline V gene lookup returns CDR1 LNHDA and CDR2 SQIVND (reference sequence). The CDR3 runs 14 residues. CDR3 nucleotide sequence: TGTGCCAGTAAACGGGGACAGCAGAACTATGGCTACACCTTC. Its protein is CASKRGQQNYGYTF. The variable domain in full, with the rest retrieved from reference TRBV19 and TRBJ1-2, is DGGITQSPKYLFRKEGQNVTLSCEQNLNHDAMYWYRQDPGQGLRLIYYSQIVNDFQKGDIAEGYSVSREKKESFPLTVTSAQKNPTAFYLCASKRGQQNYGYTFGSGTRLTVV.

This chain links TRBV27 with TRBJ2-7; 9 positions match TRBD2. The CDR3 spans 16 residues. In germline, CDR1 is MNHEY, CDR2 SMNVEV (reference sequence). J gave up 0 bases and V 8 bases, and 11 bases lay outside the gene matches. DNA for the CDR3: TGTGCCAGCGGAACTTCACTAGCGGGCTTCTCCTACGAGCAGTACTTC. It codes for CASGTSLAGFSYEQYF.

In its sample, this clone ranks as medium-sized. The gene calls are TRBV9 and TRBJ2-7, with 7 bases that match TRBD2. Germline values: CDR1 SGDLS, CDR2 YYNGEE. Trimming at V came to 0 bases and at J to 0 bases, leaving 3 bases not matched to a gene. The CDR3 contains 15 residues. The chain's CDR3 is CASSVELANSYEQYF. For the CDR3, the DNA is TGTGCCAGCAGCGTAGAACTAGCGAACTCCTACGAGCAGTACTTC.

J is TRBJ2-1 and V is TRBV27; 9 nucleotides agree with TRBD1. This CDR3 spans 16 amino acids. The germline CDR1 and CDR2 sequences are MNHEY and SMNVEV (reference sequence). The trim removed 4 bases at V and 3 bases at J, leaving 7 bases unmatched. The CDR3 region has the DNA TGTGCCAGCAGTTCCCGGGACAGGGTTCTCTACAATGAGCAGTTCTTC. Protein product: CASSSRDRVLYNEQFF.

The rearrangement links TRBV29-1 to TRBJ2-3; 13 positions agree with TRBD2. J lost 2 bases, V lost 7 bases, and 9 bases had no gene match. CDR1 SQVTM and CDR2 ANQGSEA come from the germline V gene. The CDR3 has 16 amino acids. The CDR3 DNA is TGCAGCGCCGGGACTAGCGGGAAGGGGCTCACAGATACGCAGTATTTT. It codes for CSAGTSGKGLTDTQYF.

This chain links TRBV28 with TRBJ1-2; D is perhaps TRBD1 (6 bases). The CDR3 covers 17 residues. V was cut by 5 bases and J by 4 bases, with 23 bases left in between. Looked up from germline, CDR1 is MDHEN and CDR2 is SYDVKM. The CDR3: CASSPTGRGKSTYGYTF. CDR3 bases: TGTGCCAGCAGTCCCACAGGGAGAGGTAAATCTACCTATGGCTACACCTTC.

The gene calls are TRBV6-1 and TRBJ2-2; the match to TRBD2 covers 9 bases. The CDR3 extends over 17 amino acids. CDR1 is MNHNS, CDR2 SASEGT, per germline. J was trimmed by 0 bases and V by 2 bases; bases with no gene match: 4. The CDR3 here is CASSESSGRSNTGELFF. Here the CDR3 DNA reads TGTGCCAGCAGTGAATCCAGCGGGAGGTCGAACACCGGGGAGCTGTTTTTT.

By share, this clone ranks as medium-sized. The genes are TRBV2 and TRBJ2-1, with D uncertain. CDR1 and CDR2 from the germline V gene are SNHLY and FYNNEI. V was cut by 4 bases and J by 0 bases, with 10 bases left in between. This CDR3 has 15 residues. The CDR3 bases are TGTGCCAGCAGTGTGGGCGAAAGCTCCTACAATGAGCAGTTCTTC. It specifies CASSVGESSYNEQFF.

V usage is TRBV7-2 and J usage is TRBJ2-1; 11 bases agree with TRBD2. Germline V gives CDR1 SGHTA, CDR2 FQGNSA. The V segment lost 2 bases and the J segment 7 bases; nucleotides outside the gene matches: 4. This CDR3 is 15 amino acids long. CDR3 protein: CASSLTSGSGNEQFF. In DNA, the CDR3 is TGTGCCAGCAGCTTAACTAGCGGGAGTGGAAATGAGCAGTTCTTC. The variable domain in full, with the rest retrieved from reference TRBV7-2 and TRBJ2-1, is GAGVSQSPSNKVTEKGKDVELRCDPISGHTALYWYRQSLGQGLEFLIYFQGNSAPDKSGLPSDRFSAERTGGSVSTLTIQRTQQEDSAVYLCASSLTSGSGNEQFFGPGTRLTVL.

The V gene is TRBV11-2, the J gene TRBJ2-2, with D uncertain. CDR1 SGHAT and CDR2 FQNNGV come from the germline V gene. The V and J ends lost 7 bases and 1 base respectively, with 7 bases between them. The CDR3 contains 13 residues. The CDR3 is CASISWNTGELFF. The CDR3 DNA reads as TGTGCCAGCATCTCTTGGAACACCGGGGAGCTGTTTTTT.

This clone appeared a single time. This chain links TRBV19 with TRBJ2-1; 11 bases align to TRBD2. Trimming at V came to 5 bases and at J to 8 bases, leaving 8 bases not matched to a gene. CDR1 and CDR2 (germline): LNHDA, SQIVND (reference sequence). This CDR3 region has 15 residues. CDR3 sequence reads: CASSLLTSGSYEQFF. The CDR3 DNA sequence: TGTGCCAGTAGTCTGCTAACTAGCGGGAGCTATGAGCAGTTCTTC.

The V and J genes are TRBV6-5 and TRBJ2-2, with D perhaps TRBD2 (6 bases). The germline V and J ends were trimmed by 5 bases and 1 base, with 11 bases remaining between them. The CDR3 totals 15 residues. Germline values: CDR1 MNHEY, CDR2 SVGAGI. CDR3 sequence reads: CASSNGRVNTGELFF. In DNA form, the CDR3 reads TGTGCCAGCAGTAACGGGAGAGTGAACACCGGGGAGCTGTTTTTT.

The chain has TRBV27 and TRBJ2-1; 8 nucleotides match TRBD2. J was trimmed by 2 bases and V by 2 bases; bases with no gene match: 2. CDR3 size: 15 residues. Germline V gene sequence: CDR1 MNHEY, CDR2 SMNVEV (reference sequence). The CDR3 here is CASSLQAGAYNEQFF. DNA of the CDR3: TGTGCCAGCAGTTTACAAGCGGGAGCCTACAATGAGCAGTTCTTC.

The chain is built from TRBV5-1 and TRBJ2-3; 9 nucleotides line up with TRBD1. V shed 0 bases, J shed 4 bases, and the junction held 3 bases outside the gene matches. This CDR3 spans 15 amino acids. CDR1 SGHRS and CDR2 YFSETQ come from the germline V gene. For the CDR3, the DNA is TGCGCCAGCAGCTTGGAGGGGACAGGGTCAGATACGCAGTATTTT. This gives the protein CASSLEGTGSDTQYF.

This clone has just a few counts. The V and J genes are TRBV7-9 and TRBJ2-3; D remains unclear. The CDR3 runs 13 residues. Between the trimmed V and J ends, which lost 1 base and 6 bases, there was a span of 8 bases. Germline CDR1 reads SEHNR; CDR2 reads FQNEAQ (reference sequence). CDR3 loop: CASSLEFADTQYF. The CDR3, as DNA: TGTGCCAGCAGCTTAGAGTTTGCGGATACGCAGTATTTT.

This clone is medium-sized by share. This chain connects TRBV19 to TRBJ1-1; D is ambiguous. V lost 5 bases and J lost 3, with 7 bases in between. The germline CDR1 and CDR2 sequences are LNHDA and SQIVND (reference sequence). There are 12 residues in the CDR3. The CDR3: CASSRGYTEAFF. CDR3 DNA: TGTGCCAGTAGTCGGGGATACACTGAAGCTTTCTTT.

Of note for this clone: Compared with germline, one end of the junction differs, possibly owing to a read error. J is TRBJ2-3 and V is TRBV7-7; D gene ambiguous. Germline V lookup: CDR1 SSHAT, CDR2 FNYEAQ (reference sequence). This CDR3 region has 15 residues. CDR3 in amino acids: CASSLAGGSTDTQYF. The CDR3 bases are TGTGCTAGCAGCTTAGCAGGCGGAAGCACAGATACGCAGTATTTT.

This clone was seen a handful of times. The CDR3 sequence: CAISESFREGGGDTQYF. The CDR3 bases are TGTGCCATCAGTGAGTCATTTCGGGAGGGTGGTGGAGATACGCAGTATTTT. V is TRBV10-3 and J is TRBJ2-3; 8 nucleotides match TRBD2. The J segment lost 5 bases and the V segment lost 0 bases, leaving 10 bases of the junction unmatched. Germline CDR1 reads ENHRY; CDR2 reads SYGVKD. The CDR3 sequence is 17 residues long.

The CDR3 is CASSSTPGHQFLNTEAFF. In nucleotides, the CDR3 is TGTGCCAGCAGCTCGACCCCCGGACACCAATTCCTGAACACTGAAGCTTTCTTT. J is TRBJ1-1 and V is TRBV7-9; D is perhaps TRBD1 (5 bases). The length of the CDR3 is 18 residues. Germline lookup yields CDR1 SEHNR and CDR2 FQNEAQ (reference sequence). The V end lost 4 bases, the J end lost 0 bases, and 21 bases lay between the germline ends. The whole variable domain, filled in from reference TRBV7-9 and TRBJ1-1, reads DTGVSQNPRHKITKRGQNVTFRCDPISEHNRLYWYRQTLGQGPEFLTYFQNEAQLEKSRLLSDRFSAERPKGSFSTLEIQRTEQGDSAMYLCASSSTPGHQFLNTEAFFGQGTRLTVV.

This chain uses TRBV7-2 with TRBJ1-5; tentative D call: TRBD1 (6 bases). This CDR3 region has 15 residues. Trimming took 1 base from V and 1 from J, leaving 8 bases between them. Germline CDR1 reads SGHTA; CDR2 reads FQGNSA. CDR3 residues: CASSLVQGSNQPQHF. In DNA form, the CDR3 reads TGTGCCAGCAGCTTAGTTCAGGGGAGCAATCAGCCCCAGCATTTT.

V is TRBV7-3 and J is TRBJ2-3; 8 nucleotides agree with TRBD2. V lost 4 bases, J lost 2 bases, and 8 bases stayed unmatched. Germline assignment: CDR1 SGHTA and CDR2 FQGTGA. The CDR3 is 16 amino acids. CDR3 region: CASSYDSGETTDTQYF. CDR3 nucleotide sequence: TGTGCCAGCAGCTACGATAGCGGGGAGACCACAGATACGCAGTATTTT.

This clone was counted a single time. The chain joins TRBV2 to TRBJ2-3, with 8 positions matching TRBD2. The V segment lost 5 bases and the J segment 5 bases; nucleotides outside the gene matches: 3. The CDR3 has 13 residues. Germline assignment: CDR1 SNHLY and CDR2 FYNNEI. CDR3 DNA: TGTGCCAGCAGTTCCGGGGGGGGAGATACGCAGTATTTT. It codes for CASSSGGGDTQYF.

This clone is a singleton in its sample. The chain is built from TRBV2 and TRBJ2-7; D is possibly TRBD1 (6 bases). The V end lost 5 bases, the J end lost 2 bases, and 13 bases lay between the germline ends. The CDR3 length is 14 residues. Germline V lookup: CDR1 SNHLY, CDR2 FYNNEI. DNA for the CDR3: TGTGCCAGCAGTAACAGGGTTTCAGCCTACGAGCAGTACTTC. Residues: CASSNRVSAYEQYF. Full variable domain (remainder filled in from reference TRBV2 and TRBJ2-7): EPEVTQTPSHQVTQMGQEVILRCVPISNHLYFYWYRQILGQKVEFLVSFYNNEISEKSEIFDDQFSVERPDGSNFTLKIRSTKLEDSAMYFCASSNRVSAYEQYFGPGTRLTVT.

The chain is built from TRBV7-9 and TRBJ1-1, with 8 bases lining up with TRBD1. The CDR3 length is 15 residues. Trimming removed 5 bases from V and 3 bases from J; junction bases left unmatched: 8. CDR1 SEHNR and CDR2 FQNEAQ come from the germline V gene (reference sequence). This chain's CDR3 is CASSHSRGRYTEAFF. As DNA, the CDR3 is TGTGCCAGCAGCCACTCCAGGGGGCGGTACACTGAAGCTTTCTTT. Full variable domain (outside the CDR3, taken from reference TRBV7-9 and TRBJ1-1): DTGVSQNPRHKITKRGQNVTFRCDPISEHNRLYWYRQTLGQGPEFLTYFQNEAQLEKSRLLSDRFSAERPKGSFSTLEIQRTEQGDSAMYLCASSHSRGRYTEAFFGQGTRLTVV.